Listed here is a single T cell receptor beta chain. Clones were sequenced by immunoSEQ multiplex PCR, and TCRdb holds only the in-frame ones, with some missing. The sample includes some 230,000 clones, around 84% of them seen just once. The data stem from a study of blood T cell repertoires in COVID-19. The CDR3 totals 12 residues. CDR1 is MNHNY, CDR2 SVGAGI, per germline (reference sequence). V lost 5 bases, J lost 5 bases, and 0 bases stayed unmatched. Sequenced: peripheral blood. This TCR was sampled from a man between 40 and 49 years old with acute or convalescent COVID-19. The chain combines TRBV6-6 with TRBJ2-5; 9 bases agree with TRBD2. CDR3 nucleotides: TGTGCCAGCAGTCTAGCGGGGGAGACCCAGTACTTC. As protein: CASSLAGETQYF.